This T cell receptor (beta chain) was sequenced in a study of T cell responses to AZD1222 COVID-19 vaccine. V dropped 5 bases and J dropped 4 bases, with 21 bases sitting between them. This CDR3 has 16 residues. Germline CDR1 reads SGHAT; CDR2 reads FQNNGV. Repertoires were generated with immunoSEQ multiplex PCR, while TCRdb's copy carries only in-frame clones and drops some. The sample includes about 150,000 clones, about 82% of them seen just once. The sequence was obtained from an adult who received the MenACWY meningococcal vaccine as a control. The source material was peripheral blood, sampled 28 days after the second dose of the MenACWY control vaccine. This sequence joins TRBV11-2 and TRBJ2-7; maybe TRBD1 (7 bases). CDR3 sequence: CASSKRGTAGAYEQYF. The CDR3, as DNA: TGTGCCAGCAGCAAACGCGGGACAGCCGGTGCGTACGAGCAGTACTTC. Full variable domain (rest looked up from reference TRBV11-2 and TRBJ2-7): EAGVAQSPRYKIIEKRQSVAFWCNPISGHATLYWYQQILGQGPKLLIQFQNNGVVDDSQLPKDRFSAERLKGVDSTLKIQPAKLEDSAVYLCASSKRGTAGAYEQYFGPGTRLTVT.